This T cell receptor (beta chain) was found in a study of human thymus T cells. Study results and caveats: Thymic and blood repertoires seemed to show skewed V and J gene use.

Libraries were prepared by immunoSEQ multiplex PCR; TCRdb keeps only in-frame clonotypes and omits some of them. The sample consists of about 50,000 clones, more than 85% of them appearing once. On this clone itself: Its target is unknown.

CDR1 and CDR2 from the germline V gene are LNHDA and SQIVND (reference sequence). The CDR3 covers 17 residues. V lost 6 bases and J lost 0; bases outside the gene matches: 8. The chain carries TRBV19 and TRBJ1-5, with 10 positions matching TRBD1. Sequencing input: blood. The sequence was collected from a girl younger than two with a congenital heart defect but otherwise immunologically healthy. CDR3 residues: CASRSRDRGGSNQPQHF. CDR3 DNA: TGTGCCAGTAGGAGCCGGGACAGGGGTGGTAGCAATCAGCCCCAGCATTTT.